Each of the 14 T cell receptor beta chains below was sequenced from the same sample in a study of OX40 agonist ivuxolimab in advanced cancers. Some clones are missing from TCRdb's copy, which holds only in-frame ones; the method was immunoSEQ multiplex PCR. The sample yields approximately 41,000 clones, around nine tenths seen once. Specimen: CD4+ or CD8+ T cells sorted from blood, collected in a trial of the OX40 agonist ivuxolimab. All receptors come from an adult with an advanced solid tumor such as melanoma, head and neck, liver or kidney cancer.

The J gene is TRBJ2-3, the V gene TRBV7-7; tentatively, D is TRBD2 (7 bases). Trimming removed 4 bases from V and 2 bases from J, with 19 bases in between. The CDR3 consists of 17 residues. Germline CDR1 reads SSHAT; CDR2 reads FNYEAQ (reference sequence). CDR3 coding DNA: TGTGCCAGCAGCTCAACGGCGGGGGCGGGGCTCACAGATACGCAGTATTTT. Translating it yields CASSSTAGAGLTDTQYF. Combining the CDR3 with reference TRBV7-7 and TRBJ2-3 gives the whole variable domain GAGVSQSPRYKVTKRGQDVTLRCDPISSHATLYWYQQALGQGPEFLTYFNYEAQPDKSGLPSDRFSAERPEGSISTLTIQRTEQRDSAMYRCASSSTAGAGLTDTQYFGPGTRLTVL.

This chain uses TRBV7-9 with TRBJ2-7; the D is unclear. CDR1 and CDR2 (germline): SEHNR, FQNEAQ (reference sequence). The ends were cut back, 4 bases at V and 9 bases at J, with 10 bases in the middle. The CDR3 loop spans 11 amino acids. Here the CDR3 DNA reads TGTGCCAGCAGCTCGGACCGGCGGCAGTACTTC. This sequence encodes CASSSDRRQYF.

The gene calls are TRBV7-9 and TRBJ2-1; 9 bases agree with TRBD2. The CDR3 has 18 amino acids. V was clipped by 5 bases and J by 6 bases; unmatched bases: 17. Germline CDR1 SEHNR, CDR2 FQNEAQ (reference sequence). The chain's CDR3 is CASSPGAWAGGPLNEQFF. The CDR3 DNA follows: TGTGCCAGCAGCCCCGGCGCCTGGGCGGGAGGGCCCCTCAATGAGCAGTTCTTC.

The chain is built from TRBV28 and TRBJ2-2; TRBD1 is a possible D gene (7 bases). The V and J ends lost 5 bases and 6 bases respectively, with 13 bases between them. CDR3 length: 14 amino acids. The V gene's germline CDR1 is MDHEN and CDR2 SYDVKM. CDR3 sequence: CASSNPGGPGELFF. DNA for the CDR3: TGTGCCAGCAGTAACCCAGGGGGGCCCGGGGAGCTGTTTTTT.

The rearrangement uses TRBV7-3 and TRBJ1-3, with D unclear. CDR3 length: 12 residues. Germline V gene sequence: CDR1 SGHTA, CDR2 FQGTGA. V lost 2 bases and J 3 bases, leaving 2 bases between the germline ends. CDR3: CASSLDGNTIYF. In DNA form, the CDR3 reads TGTGCCAGCAGCTTAGATGGAAACACCATATATTTT.

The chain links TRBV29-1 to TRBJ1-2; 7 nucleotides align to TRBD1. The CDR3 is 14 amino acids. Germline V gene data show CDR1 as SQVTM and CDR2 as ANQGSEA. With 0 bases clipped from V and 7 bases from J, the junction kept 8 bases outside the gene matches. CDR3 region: CSVEDRGRSGGYTF. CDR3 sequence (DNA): TGCAGCGTTGAAGATAGGGGGCGTTCTGGTGGCTACACCTTC.

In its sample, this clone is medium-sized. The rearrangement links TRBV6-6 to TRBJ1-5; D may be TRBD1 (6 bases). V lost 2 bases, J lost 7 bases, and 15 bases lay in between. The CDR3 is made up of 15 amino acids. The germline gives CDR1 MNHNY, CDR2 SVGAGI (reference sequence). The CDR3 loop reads CASSYGGGGGQPQHF. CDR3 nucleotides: TGTGCCAGCAGTTACGGAGGGGGAGGCGGCCAGCCCCAGCATTTT.

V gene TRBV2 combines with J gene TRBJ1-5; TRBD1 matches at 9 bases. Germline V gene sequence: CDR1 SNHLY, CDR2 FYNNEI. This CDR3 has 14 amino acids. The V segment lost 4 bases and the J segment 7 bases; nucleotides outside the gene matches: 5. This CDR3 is CASSGTTGGQPQHF. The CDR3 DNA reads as TGTGCCAGCAGTGGAACGACAGGGGGGCAGCCCCAGCATTTT.

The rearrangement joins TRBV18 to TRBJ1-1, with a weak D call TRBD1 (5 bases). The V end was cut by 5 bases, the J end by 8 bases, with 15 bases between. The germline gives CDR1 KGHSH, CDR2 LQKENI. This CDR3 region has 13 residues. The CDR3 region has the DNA TGTGCCAGCTCAGGGACCGAGGCGGGCGAAGCTTTCTTT. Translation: CASSGTEAGEAFF.

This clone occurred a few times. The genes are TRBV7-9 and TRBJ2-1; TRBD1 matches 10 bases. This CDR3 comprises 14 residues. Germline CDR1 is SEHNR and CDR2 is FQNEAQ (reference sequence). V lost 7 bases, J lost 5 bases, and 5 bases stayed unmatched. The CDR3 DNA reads TGTGCCAGCACCCCGGGACAGGGGAACAATGAGCAGTTCTTC. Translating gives CASTPGQGNNEQFF.

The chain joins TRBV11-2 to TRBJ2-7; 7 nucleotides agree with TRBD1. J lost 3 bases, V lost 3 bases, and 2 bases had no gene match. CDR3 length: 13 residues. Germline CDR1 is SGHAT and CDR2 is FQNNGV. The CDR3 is CASSFNRGYEQYF. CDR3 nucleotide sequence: TGTGCCAGCAGCTTTAACAGGGGCTACGAGCAGTACTTC.

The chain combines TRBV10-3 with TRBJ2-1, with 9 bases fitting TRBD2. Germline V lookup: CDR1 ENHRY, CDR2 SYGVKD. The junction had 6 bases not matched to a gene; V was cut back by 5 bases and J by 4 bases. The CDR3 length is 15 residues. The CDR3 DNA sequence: TGTGCCATCAGTCCAAGCGGGGGGCGTTACAATGAGCAGTTCTTC. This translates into CAISPSGGRYNEQFF.

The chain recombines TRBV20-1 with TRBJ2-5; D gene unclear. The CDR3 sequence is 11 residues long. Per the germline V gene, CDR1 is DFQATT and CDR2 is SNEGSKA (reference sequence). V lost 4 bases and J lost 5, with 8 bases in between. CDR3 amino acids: CSANPTETQYF. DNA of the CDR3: TGCAGTGCTAACCCAACTGAGACCCAGTACTTC.

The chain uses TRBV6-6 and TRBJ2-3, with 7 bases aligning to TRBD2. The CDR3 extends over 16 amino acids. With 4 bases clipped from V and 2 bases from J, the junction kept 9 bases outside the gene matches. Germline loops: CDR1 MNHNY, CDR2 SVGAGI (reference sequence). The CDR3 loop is CASSSHTSVSTDTQYF. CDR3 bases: TGTGCCAGCAGTTCACACACTAGCGTCTCCACAGATACGCAGTATTTT.